Shown below are 26 T cell receptor beta chains from a single sample sequenced in a study of cytomegalovirus exposure and HLA in healthy donors. It was with 60 Vbeta and 13 Jbeta primers that the PCR ran. The data were produced by immunoSEQ multiplex PCR, yet TCRdb's version contains in-frame clones alone and is incomplete. This repertoire includes roughly 120,000 clones. Sequenced material: PBMCs. These receptors came from a man aged 35 to 55 in good health and CMV-seronegative.

J is TRBJ2-3 and V is TRBV19; 8 nucleotides line up with TRBD1. CDR3 length equals 14 residues. Germline trimming cut 5 bases from V and 3 bases from J; bases unmatched to any gene: 4. CDR1 and CDR2 (germline): LNHDA, SQIVND (reference sequence). In DNA form, the CDR3 reads TGTGCCAGTAGTCCCCGGACAGGGACAGATACGCAGTATTTT. Translating gives CASSPRTGTDTQYF.

The chain links TRBV18 to TRBJ2-7; 12 positions match TRBD2. The V and J ends lost 4 bases and 1 base, in that order; junction bases with no gene match: 2. This CDR3 is 15 amino acids long. Germline V gives CDR1 KGHSH, CDR2 LQKENI. CDR3 DNA sequence: TGTGCCAGCTCACTGACTAGCGGGAGTTCCTACGAGCAGTACTTC. Residues: CASSLTSGSSYEQYF. The full variable domain, rest sourced from reference TRBV18 and TRBJ2-7, is NAGVMQNPRHLVRRRGQEARLRCSPMKGHSHVYWYRQLPEEGLKFMVYLQKENIIDESGMPKERFSAEFPKEGPSILRIQQVVRGDSAAYFCASSLTSGSSYEQYFGPGTRLTVT.

The chain is built from TRBV30 and TRBJ1-1; 8 nucleotides line up with TRBD1. This CDR3 contains 14 residues. Germline V lookup: CDR1 GTSNPN, CDR2 SVGIG (reference sequence). Trimming cost V 7 bases and J 2 bases; bases outside gene matches: 9. The DNA for the CDR3 is TGTGCCTTCCAACGGGACAGGAGCAACACTGAAGCTTTCTTT. Translation: CAFQRDRSNTEAFF.

V usage is TRBV19 and J usage is TRBJ2-5; 7 positions agree with TRBD1. CDR1 is LNHDA and CDR2 is SQIVND in the germline V gene (reference sequence). The length of the CDR3 is 15 residues. V was pared by 3 bases and J by 3 bases, with 7 bases of the junction left unmatched. The CDR3 nucleotides read TGTGCCAGTAGTATGGACAGGTTAAGCGAAGAGACCCAGTACTTC. Its protein product is CASSMDRLSEETQYF.

The chain recombines TRBV19 with TRBJ1-2; possible D gene TRBD1, 5 bases. The CDR3 has 15 amino acids. CDR1 is LNHDA, CDR2 SQIVND, per germline (reference sequence). Trimming pared 4 bases from V and 3 bases from J, leaving 15 bases between. The CDR3 spells CASSRPGGKDYGYTF. CDR3 coding DNA: TGTGCCAGTAGTAGGCCCGGGGGGAAGGACTATGGCTACACCTTC.

The chain joins TRBV11-3 to TRBJ1-4; tentatively, D is TRBD1 (5 bases). This CDR3 contains 13 residues. Deletions cut 3 bases from V and 6 bases from J, with 8 bases between. CDR1 and CDR2 (germline): SGHNT, YENEEA. The CDR3 loop is CASSLGTYEKLFF. For the CDR3, the DNA is TGTGCCAGCAGCTTGGGGACTTATGAAAAACTGTTTTTT.

This chain connects TRBV2 to TRBJ2-7; no reliable D call. Trimming cost V 1 base and J 7 bases, with 5 bases left between them. The CDR3 has 11 residues. CDR1 and CDR2 (germline): SNHLY, FYNNEI. The CDR3 DNA follows: TGTGCCAGCAGTGAAGTCGCGGAGCAGTACTTC. Protein sequence: CASSEVAEQYF.

V gene TRBV6-5 combines with J gene TRBJ2-3; 7 nucleotides match TRBD2. Trimming at V came to 5 bases and at J to 9 bases, leaving 8 bases not matched to a gene. CDR1 MNHEY and CDR2 SVGAGI come from the germline V gene. CDR3 length: 13 residues. CDR3 nucleotides: TGTGCCAGCAGTGGGTATCTAGCGGAAACGCAGTATTTT. Amino acid sequence: CASSGYLAETQYF.

CDR3 sequence reads: CASSGLNGGYEQFF. The CDR3 region has the DNA TGTGCCAGCAGCGGGCTGAATGGAGGTTATGAGCAGTTCTTC. V is TRBV9 and J is TRBJ2-1; a possible D gene is TRBD2 (5 bases). This CDR3 region has 14 residues. V lost 3 bases, J lost 8 bases, and 15 bases lay in between. Germline V gene lookup returns CDR1 SGDLS and CDR2 YYNGEE.

The genes are TRBV28 and TRBJ2-7, with 7 nucleotides matching TRBD1. Unmatched junction bases numbered 13, after V lost 5 bases and J lost 0 bases. The CDR3 contains 17 residues. Germline V gene sequence: CDR1 MDHEN, CDR2 SYDVKM. CDR3 sequence: CASSPSTGTVSSYEQYF. The CDR3 DNA follows: TGTGCCAGCAGTCCCTCCACCGGGACAGTGTCCTCCTACGAGCAGTACTTC.

The chain is built from TRBV10-3 and TRBJ2-5, with TRBD1 matching over 9 bases. V was pared by 5 bases and J by 4 bases, with 5 bases of the junction left unmatched. This CDR3 is 14 amino acids long. CDR1 and CDR2 from the germline V gene are ENHRY and SYGVKD. The CDR3 nucleotides are TGTGCCATCAGTAACAGGGGGCGGCGAGAGACCCAGTACTTC. This translates into CAISNRGRRETQYF.

CDR3 loop: CASSIPLGQGLDGYTF. The CDR3, as DNA: TGTGCCAGTAGTATACCCCTTGGACAGGGTCTCGACGGCTACACCTTC. The V call is TRBV19, the J call TRBJ1-2; 8 bases are shared with TRBD1. Germline V gene data show CDR1 as LNHDA and CDR2 as SQIVND (reference sequence). The length of the CDR3 is 16 residues. V was clipped by 2 bases and J by 8 bases; unmatched bases: 13. Full variable domain (missing parts from reference TRBV19 and TRBJ1-2): DGGITQSPKYLFRKEGQNVTLSCEQNLNHDAMYWYRQDPGQGLRLIYYSQIVNDFQKGDIAEGYSVSREKKESFPLTVTSAQKNPTAFYLCASSIPLGQGLDGYTFGSGTRLTVV.

The chain employs TRBV5-1 and TRBJ2-3; D might be TRBD1 (6 bases). V lost 3 bases to trimming and J lost 3 bases, with 17 bases between them. CDR3 length: 16 amino acids. Per the germline V gene, CDR1 is SGHRS and CDR2 is YFSETQ. The CDR3 nucleotides read TGCGCCAGCAGCTACGGACAGCCTAGAGGAACAGATACGCAGTATTTT. It specifies CASSYGQPRGTDTQYF.

The J gene is TRBJ1-1, the V gene TRBV5-4; TRBD1 might be the D (5 bases). The CDR3 sequence is 16 residues long. In germline, CDR1 is SGHNT, CDR2 YYREEE (reference sequence). V was shortened by 0 bases and J by 0 bases, with 12 bases between the two germline ends. CDR3 loop: CASSLAQRGLNTEAFF. The CDR3 DNA reads TGTGCCAGCAGCTTGGCCCAGCGGGGCCTGAACACTGAAGCTTTCTTT.

The chain has TRBV20-1 and TRBJ1-2, with D uncertain. Trimming took off 6 bases at V and 1 base at J, with 6 bases between the two ends. Germline CDR1 is DFQATT and CDR2 is SNEGSKA (reference sequence). This CDR3 spans 11 amino acids. As DNA, the CDR3 is TGCAGTGCCGACATTAACTATGGCTACACCTTC. Amino acid sequence: CSADINYGYTF.

This sequence joins TRBV6-5 and TRBJ2-4; TRBD1 agrees at 8 bases. The trim removed 6 bases at V and 7 bases at J, leaving 8 bases unmatched. Germline loops: CDR1 MNHEY, CDR2 SVGAGI. The CDR3 covers 14 residues. The CDR3 DNA reads as TGTGCCAGCAGCCCGGACAGGGCCAGGAACATTCAGTACTTC. Its protein is CASSPDRARNIQYF.

This rearrangement joins TRBV10-3 to TRBJ2-1, with TRBD2 as a possible D gene (6 bases). V gave up 1 base and J gave up 13 bases, with 8 bases separating them. Germline lookup yields CDR1 ENHRY and CDR2 SYGVKD. This CDR3 region has 11 residues. The CDR3 protein is CAISEWTIQFF. CDR3 DNA sequence: TGTGCCATCAGTGAGTGGACTATCCAGTTCTTC.

The CDR3 sequence is CASSLFAGPQLSYEQYF. The CDR3 nucleotides are TGTGCCAGCAGTTTATTCGCAGGGCCCCAACTCTCCTACGAGCAGTACTTC. The chain is built from TRBV28 and TRBJ2-7; possibly TRBD1 for D (5 bases). Trimming took 1 base from V and 0 from J, leaving 16 bases between them. The germline V gene encodes CDR1 MDHEN and CDR2 SYDVKM. The CDR3 loop spans 17 amino acids.

The rearrangement uses TRBV19 and TRBJ1-1; 7 bases fit TRBD1. The CDR3 extends over 13 amino acids. The ends lost 9 bases at V and 1 base at J; junction bases unmatched: 5. Germline CDR1 and CDR2: LNHDA and SQIVND (reference sequence). CDR3 sequence (DNA): TGTGCCAGCGGGACAGTAACGAACACTGAAGCTTTCTTT. Encoded protein: CASGTVTNTEAFF.

The chain has TRBV6-5 and TRBJ1-6, with 9 positions matching TRBD1. V trimming: 6 bases; J trimming: 9 bases; junction bases outside the gene matches: 9. This CDR3 contains 15 residues. CDR1 is MNHEY and CDR2 is SVGAGI in the germline V gene. CDR3 protein: CASSIYTGGSSPLHF. The CDR3 nucleotides are TGTGCCAGCAGCATCTACACAGGGGGCAGTTCACCCCTCCACTTT.

V and J are TRBV7-7 and TRBJ2-7, with 8 bases aligning to TRBD1. The CDR3 sequence is 14 residues long. Germline V gene sequence: CDR1 SSHAT, CDR2 FNYEAQ (reference sequence). CDR3 coding DNA: TGTGCTAGCTCTGCCGGGACAGGTGCCTACGAGCAGTACTTC. The encoded protein is CASSAGTGAYEQYF.

This chain connects TRBV6-5 to TRBJ1-3; TRBD1 is a possible D gene (5 bases). Per the germline V gene, CDR1 is MNHEY and CDR2 is SVGAGI. The CDR3 consists of 15 residues. The V gene lost 6 bases and the J gene lost 3 bases, with 15 bases spanning the gap. The CDR3 here is CASRDGALRGNTIYF. Written as DNA, the CDR3 is TGTGCCAGCAGGGATGGGGCCCTCCGTGGAAACACCATATATTTT.

Note on this clone: The junction does not match germline at one end; this may be a read error. The chain combines TRBV9 with TRBJ2-2; 7 bases match TRBD2. CDR1 is SGDLS, CDR2 YYNGEE, per germline. There are 17 residues in the CDR3. CDR3 protein: CASSQIWGGERPGELFF. CDR3 coding DNA: TGTGCCAGCAGCCAGATTTGGGGGGGAGAAAGGCCCGGGGAACTGTTTTTT.

This chain joins TRBV11-3 and TRBJ1-2; 7 nucleotides line up with TRBD1. This CDR3 contains 16 residues. With 5 bases clipped from V and 0 bases from J, the junction kept 9 bases outside the gene matches. Germline CDR1 and CDR2: SGHNT and YENEEA. CDR3 amino acids: CASSPGTDDANYGYTF. CDR3 in DNA: TGTGCCAGCAGCCCCGGGACAGACGACGCTAACTATGGCTACACCTTC.

The chain has TRBV6-5 and TRBJ2-1, with D perhaps TRBD1 (5 bases). Germline V gives CDR1 MNHEY, CDR2 SVGAGI. V dropped 7 bases and J dropped 0 bases, with 13 bases sitting between them. This CDR3 contains 15 residues. CDR3 sequence: CASKKGLSSYNEQFF. DNA of the CDR3: TGTGCCAGCAAGAAGGGGTTGAGCTCCTACAATGAGCAGTTCTTC.

The chain recombines TRBV5-1 with TRBJ1-2; the match to TRBD1 covers 12 bases. Germline loops: CDR1 SGHRS, CDR2 YFSETQ. The CDR3 sequence is 14 residues long. The junction had 2 bases not matched to a gene; V was cut back by 4 bases and J by 4 bases. The CDR3 DNA sequence: TGCGCCAGCAGCGAGGGACAGGGGGCCTATGGCTACACCTTC. Translation: CASSEGQGAYGYTF.